Detailed here is one T cell receptor beta chain. Antigen: not known. The V gene end was trimmed by 4 bases and the J gene end by 6 bases; junction bases not matched to a gene: 5. This CDR3 is built from 14 residues. Germline CDR1 is LGHNT and CDR2 is FRNRAP. cDNA reverse transcribed from extracted RNA served as the sequencing template. Sequenced by immunoSEQ multiplex PCR; TCRdb stores in-frame clones only, minus some. The sample lists about 120,000 clones, 56% occurring once. The sample comes from a study of CD8+ T cells in alopecia areata. Study-level results: Many expanded lesional clones remained in scalp and blood on tofacitinib. Whether baseline CD8+ expansion is linked to response remains uncertain, given a single nonresponder.

The treatment is: oral pan-JAK inhibitor, 5-10 mg twice daily. The chain has TRBV12-5 and TRBJ1-1, with 10 bases aligning to TRBD1. The receptor's source is a human donor with alopecia areata. Sequencing used CD4+ T cells sorted from blood, obtained at week 24, from a patient treated with tofacitinib. For the CDR3, the DNA is TGTGCTAGTGGTTCCGGGACAGGGGTCCCTGAAGCTTTCTTT. Amino acids: CASGSGTGVPEAFF.